These T cell receptor beta chains were read from a single sample in a study of PD-L1 blockade in urothelial cancer. Sequencing used immunoSEQ multiplex PCR; TCRdb keeps in-frame clones, though not all of them. The sample has 60,000 to 75,000 clones; approximately 86% are singletons. Specimen: PBMCs, collected around atezolizumab (anti-PD-L1) treatment. These receptors were collected from a man in his 60s with urothelial cancer. CDR3s leave out the opening cysteine and the closing phenylalanine or tryptophan.

v_gene	j_gene	CDR3aa
TRBV28	TRBJ1-3	ASSRQGTRNTIY
TRBV10-2	TRBJ1-3	ASSESVQGPDTIY
TRBV28	TRBJ2-3	ASLAPLGSQY
TRBV6-1	TRBJ2-7	ASTTGHFYEQY
TRBV18	TRBJ2-7	ASSPTVYEQY
TRBV30	TRBJ2-7	AWRRGGFEQY
TRBV27	TRBJ1-2	ASSLNRVNYGYT
TRBV19	TRBJ2-7	ARHRRGAVGYEQY
TRBV5-1	TRBJ1-2	ASSSTSDRTGYT
TRBV27	TRBJ1-3	ASSPQGRVGNTIY
TRBV7-8	TRBJ1-1	ASSSPMTGGPGTEAF
TRBV27	TRBJ2-5	ASTPGGFEETQY
TRBV12-5	TRBJ1-3	ASGPAAVQVPNTIY
TRBV29-1	TRBJ1-1	SVVVGVGNTEAF
TRBV9	TRBJ2-2	ASSITGQADTGELF
TRBV5-1	TRBJ2-5	ASSLGGGETQY
TRBV28	TRBJ1-1	ASSSGRTGVTEAF
TRBV2	TRBJ2-1	ASRPEFLAGGSQF
TRBV2	TRBJ1-5	ASTGGGIYSNQPQH
TRBV4-1	TRBJ2-1	ASSQDRGQVSYNEQF
TRBV29-1	TRBJ2-3	SVGLGTDTQY
TRBV28	TRBJ1-5	ASSLPGGGQPQH
TRBV5-6	TRBJ2-5	ASSFDRWETQY
TRBV28	TRBJ2-7	ASSFPGLAGGSGSYEQY
TRBV2	TRBJ1-3	ASSGLGQASSGNTIY
TRBV19	TRBJ1-1	ASSLNRVNTEAF
TRBV4-1	TRBJ1-5	ASSQDSTGAHNQPQH
TRBV7-2	TRBJ2-7	ASSLGGTGGYEQY
TRBV7-3	TRBJ2-3	ASSLAGGPTDTQY
TRBV6-6	TRBJ2-7	ASSSQGAPFYEQY
TRBV2	TRBJ2-3	ASSEVATPKRTDTQY
TRBV28	TRBJ2-5	ASSSARIGVKETQY
TRBV11-2	TRBJ1-1	ASTQGVATNTEAF
TRBV19	TRBJ1-1	ASSIGGGRNTEAF
TRBV5-1	TRBJ2-7	ASSLARSSYYEQY
TRBV2	TRBJ1-5	ASSGLRGSNQPQH
TRBV9	TRBJ1-1	ASSDQTGFTEAF
TRBV6-1	TRBJ2-7	ASNSRGGAWEQY
TRBV7-6	TRBJ1-4	ASSRNRGANEKLF
TRBV7-2	TRBJ2-2	ASSPGTPPGELF
TRBV6-4	TRBJ2-3	ASSPGYTDTQY
TRBV13	TRBJ1-3	ASSPQGQGVVGNTIY
TRBV9	TRBJ2-1	ASSIMEGNEQF
TRBV15	TRBJ2-5	ATSPGTQQETQY
TRBV5-4	TRBJ1-2	ASSPTIGSYYGYT
TRBV11-3	TRBJ1-2	ASSLGSSRGDGYT
TRBV19	TRBJ1-2	ASSITGFADPGYT
TRBV7-3	TRBJ2-5	ASSQDVAGGQETQY
TRBV11-2	TRBJ2-5	ASSLGARGGQETQY